This T cell receptor (beta chain) was captured in a study of shared clonotypes between healthy human individuals. About the research overall: In total, the donors were a couple of women and a few men aged 18 to 49. Study-wide results and caveats: The sampled material consisted only of blood, and tissue repertoires are likely to differ.

Germline values: CDR1 MGHRA, CDR2 YSYEKL. This CDR3 region has 16 residues. The ends lost 5 bases at V and 7 bases at J; junction bases unmatched: 13. The table came from immunoSEQ multiplex PCR; TCRdb's copy has only in-frame clones and leaves some out. The data show hundreds of thousands of clones, 75% to 85% seen once. Points on this clone: What it binds is not known.

All participating donors were Caucasian adults from Nashville, Tennessee. Approximately 87 million PBMCs went into genomic DNA for unsorted samples. This TCR derives from a woman in her thirties or forties in good health. Some clones in this sample may be carry-over from other donors' samples. The rearrangement links TRBV4-1 to TRBJ2-5, with 10 bases lining up with TRBD1. The sequenced material came from PBMCs. The CDR3, as DNA: TGCGCCAGCAGCGGACCCGGGACAGGGGTTCAGGGGACCCAGTACTTC. The encoded protein is CASSGPGTGVQGTQYF.